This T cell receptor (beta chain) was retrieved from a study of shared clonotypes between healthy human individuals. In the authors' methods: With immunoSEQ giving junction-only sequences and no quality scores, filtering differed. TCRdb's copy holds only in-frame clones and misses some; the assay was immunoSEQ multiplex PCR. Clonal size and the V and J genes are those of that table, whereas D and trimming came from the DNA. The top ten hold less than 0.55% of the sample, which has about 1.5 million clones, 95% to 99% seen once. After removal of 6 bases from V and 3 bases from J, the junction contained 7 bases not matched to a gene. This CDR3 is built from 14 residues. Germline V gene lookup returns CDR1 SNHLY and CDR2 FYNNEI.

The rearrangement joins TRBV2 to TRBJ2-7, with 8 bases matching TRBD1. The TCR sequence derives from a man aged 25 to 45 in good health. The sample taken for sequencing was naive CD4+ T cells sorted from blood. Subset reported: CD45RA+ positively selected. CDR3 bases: TGTGCCAGCAGACGGACAGGGCAGTTCTACGAGCAGTACTTC. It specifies CASRRTGQFYEQYF.